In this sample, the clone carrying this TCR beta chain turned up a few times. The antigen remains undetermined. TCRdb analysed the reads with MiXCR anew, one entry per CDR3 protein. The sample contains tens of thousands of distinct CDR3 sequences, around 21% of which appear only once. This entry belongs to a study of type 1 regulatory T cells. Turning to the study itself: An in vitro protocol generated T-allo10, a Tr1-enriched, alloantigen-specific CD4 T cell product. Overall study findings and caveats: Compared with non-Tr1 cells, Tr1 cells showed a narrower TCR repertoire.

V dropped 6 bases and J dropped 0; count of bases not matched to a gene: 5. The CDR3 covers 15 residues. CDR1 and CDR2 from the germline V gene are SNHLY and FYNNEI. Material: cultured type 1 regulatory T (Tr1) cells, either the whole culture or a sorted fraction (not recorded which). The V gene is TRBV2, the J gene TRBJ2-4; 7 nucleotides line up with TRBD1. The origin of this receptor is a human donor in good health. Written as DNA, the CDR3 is TGTGCCAGCAGGACGACAGGGATAGCCAAAAACATTCAGTACTTC. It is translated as CASRTTGIAKNIQYF. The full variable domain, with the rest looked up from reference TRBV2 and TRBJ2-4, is EPEVTQTPSHQVTQMGQEVILRCVPISNHLYFYWYRQILGQKVEFLVSFYNNEISEKSEIFDDQFSVERPDGSNFTLKIRSTKLEDSAMYFCASRTTGIAKNIQYFGAGTRLSVL.